Listed here is a single T cell receptor (beta chain). Its antigen is unidentified. CDR1 and CDR2 from the germline V gene are KGHSH and LQKENI. The CDR3 covers 19 residues. Trimming at V came to 3 bases and at J to 1 base, leaving 10 bases not matched to a gene. This sample stems from a study of graft-versus-host responses after intestinal transplantation. Study as a whole: Multivisceral, liver-intestinal, or isolated intestinal transplants were performed in recipients. Every recipient had anti-thymocyte globulin induction and 2 to 4 years of tacrolimus plus steroids.

Generated by immunoSEQ multiplex PCR, the TCRdb table keeps only in-frame clones and is missing some. Of under 100,000 clones in the sample, roughly 80% are singletons; the top ten hold 0.75% to 0.85%. The study's findings and limits: High graft-versus-host to host-versus-graft clonal ratios were seen in allografts of patients with graft-donor T cell macrochimerism.

The rearrangement uses TRBV18 and TRBJ2-1; 12 nucleotides align to TRBD1. The material was unstimulated CD4+ T cells sorted from spleen or lymph node cells, obtained before intestinal transplant. This clonotype originated in a human donor who received an intestinal transplant. The CDR3 DNA follows: TGTGCCAGCTCACCGACGGGACAGGGGGCGCGGAAGTCCTACAATGAGCAGTTCTTC. Amino acid sequence: CASSPTGQGARKSYNEQFF. Together with reference TRBV18 and TRBJ2-1, the CDR3 gives the full variable domain: NAGVMQNPRHLVRRRGQEARLRCSPMKGHSHVYWYRQLPEEGLKFMVYLQKENIIDESGMPKERFSAEFPKEGPSILRIQQVVRGDSAAYFCASSPTGQGARKSYNEQFFGPGTRLTVL.